The sequence of this T cell receptor (beta chain) was determined in a study of T cell responses to AZD1222 COVID-19 vaccine. Worth noting for this clone: The target antigen is unknown.

Here immunoSEQ multiplex PCR was the method, and the copy in TCRdb shows in-frame clones only, minus some. Among roughly 170,000 clones listed, roughly 88% were seen once. Study-wide results and caveats: After two AZD1222 doses, spike-specific TCR breadth and depth rose versus day 0. White British people made up most donors, females outnumbered males, and clonal diversity was possibly underestimated.

The receptor was isolated from an adult in good health. Sequencing used peripheral blood, obtained on day 0 of AZD1222 vaccination.

CDR3 DNA sequence: TGTGCCAGCAGTCCCGACAGGGAAGGTCCGGGCTACACCTTC. This translates into CASSPDREGPGYTF. V gene TRBV5-6 combines with J gene TRBJ1-2; 7 bases match TRBD1. The CDR3 is 14 amino acids. After removal of 5 bases from V and 8 bases from J, the junction contained 12 bases not matched to a gene. From germline, CDR1 is SGHDT and CDR2 YYEEEE. Full variable domain (remainder filled in from reference TRBV5-6 and TRBJ1-2): DAGVTQSPTHLIKTRGQQVTLRCSPKSGHDTVSWYQQALGQGPQFIFQYYEEEERQRGNFPDRFSGHQFPNYSSELNVNALLLGDSALYLCASSPDREGPGYTFGSGTRLTVV.